The source of this T cell receptor beta chain is a study of blood T cell repertoires in COVID-19 (dated by TCRdb to the early 2020s). Turning to the overall study: Samples from collaborators originated in the United States, Italy and Spain and spanned both the acute and convalescent phases of COVID-19. Where HLA class I and class II types were available, the types were taken from metadata supplied by the sample provider, not from assay-based typing. The dataset comprised deeply sampled blood TCRbeta repertoires from subjects exposed to, actively infected with, or recovered from COVID-19. The repertoires were made available in a free public database intended to serve as a resource for research on the immune response to SARS-CoV-2. The sample metadata nearly always contained a de-identified subject ID, COVID-19 status, age in years and sex. The prospective study material was composed of cDNA or gDNA derived from T cells, B-cell-depleted T cells, or PBMCs. Samples came from the ongoing ImmuneRACE study (first 160 participants) plus 1,254 subjects from 6 global collaborators. Here is what the overall study found, with its caveats: How much clinical and demographic metadata was included differed by source and by participant, and the metadata was provided uncurated.

Collaborating institutions collected whole blood in K2EDTA tubes following their own protocols. For TCRbeta analysis, collaborators shipped samples as frozen whole blood, isolated PBMCs, or DNA extracted from either of those sample types. Points on this clone: Its antigen specificity is not known. The sample holds no much larger clone one base away, and base qualities are not on file.

The immunoSEQ Assay, a bias-controlled multiplex PCR, was used to amplify TCRbeta CDR3 regions from genomic DNA. The paper's processing steps were these. Within the assay, amplification of reference gene primers was used to estimate how many nucleated cells each sample contained. To quantify the absolute abundance of each unique TCRbeta CDR3 rearrangement, sequence reads were collapsed and filtered. For each sample, productive Simpson clonality was calculated as the square root of Simpson's diversity index across productive rearrangements. In its TCRdb copy, this immuneACCESS table keeps in-frame sequences only and misses some clones. Where compared with another copy, unresolved V genes explain less than half of these, and the others have no known cause. V and J calls and clone size are given by that table; D and trimming were obtained from the DNA. This sample lists 120,000 or so clones; approximately 65% were detected once. The ten largest clonotypes hold under 10% of the sample.

The CDR3 holds 14 amino acids from the cysteine to the phenylalanine. The DNA shown is the 42-base CDR3, in frame from base 1. V is clipped by 3 bases and J by 0 bases, and the sequence between their germline boundaries is 8 bases long. CDR1 is given as LNHNV and CDR2 as YYDKDF, both from the germline V gene (reference sequence). The source is a woman in her fifties or sixties with acute or convalescent COVID-19. Input material: peripheral blood. This chain is built from TRBV15 and TRBJ1-2; there is no confident call for the D gene. The nucleotide sequence is TGTGCCACCAGCAGCTTCGGGTCTAACTATGGCTACACCTTC. Translation gives CATSSFGSNYGYTF.